This T cell receptor beta chain appears in the sequencing data of a study of blood T cell repertoires in COVID-19. Overall study context: In each case, the material was cDNA or gDNA derived from T cells, B-cell-depleted T cells, or PBMCs.

This CDR3 contains 11 residues. From germline, CDR1 is LGHDT and CDR2 YNNKEL (reference sequence). Trimming shortened V by 3 bases and J by 7 bases, and 6 bases separated the two germline ends. Original data processing: Reference gene primer amplification yielded estimated nucleated cell counts. Clones were read by immunoSEQ multiplex PCR, and TCRdb kept only the in-frame ones, dropping some. The DNA gave D and trimming, while V, J and clone size come from that table. The sample yields about 130,000 clones, more than 60% seen once. This clone was seen ten or more times. The gene calls are TRBV3-1 (or the pseudogene TRBV3-2) and TRBJ1-2; D is unresolved. The sequenced sample consisted of peripheral blood. The clonotype originates from a woman in her 70s with acute or convalescent COVID-19. The CDR3 DNA is TGTGCCAGCAGCCAGGGAGGTGGCTACACCTTC. It encodes CASSQGGGYTF.